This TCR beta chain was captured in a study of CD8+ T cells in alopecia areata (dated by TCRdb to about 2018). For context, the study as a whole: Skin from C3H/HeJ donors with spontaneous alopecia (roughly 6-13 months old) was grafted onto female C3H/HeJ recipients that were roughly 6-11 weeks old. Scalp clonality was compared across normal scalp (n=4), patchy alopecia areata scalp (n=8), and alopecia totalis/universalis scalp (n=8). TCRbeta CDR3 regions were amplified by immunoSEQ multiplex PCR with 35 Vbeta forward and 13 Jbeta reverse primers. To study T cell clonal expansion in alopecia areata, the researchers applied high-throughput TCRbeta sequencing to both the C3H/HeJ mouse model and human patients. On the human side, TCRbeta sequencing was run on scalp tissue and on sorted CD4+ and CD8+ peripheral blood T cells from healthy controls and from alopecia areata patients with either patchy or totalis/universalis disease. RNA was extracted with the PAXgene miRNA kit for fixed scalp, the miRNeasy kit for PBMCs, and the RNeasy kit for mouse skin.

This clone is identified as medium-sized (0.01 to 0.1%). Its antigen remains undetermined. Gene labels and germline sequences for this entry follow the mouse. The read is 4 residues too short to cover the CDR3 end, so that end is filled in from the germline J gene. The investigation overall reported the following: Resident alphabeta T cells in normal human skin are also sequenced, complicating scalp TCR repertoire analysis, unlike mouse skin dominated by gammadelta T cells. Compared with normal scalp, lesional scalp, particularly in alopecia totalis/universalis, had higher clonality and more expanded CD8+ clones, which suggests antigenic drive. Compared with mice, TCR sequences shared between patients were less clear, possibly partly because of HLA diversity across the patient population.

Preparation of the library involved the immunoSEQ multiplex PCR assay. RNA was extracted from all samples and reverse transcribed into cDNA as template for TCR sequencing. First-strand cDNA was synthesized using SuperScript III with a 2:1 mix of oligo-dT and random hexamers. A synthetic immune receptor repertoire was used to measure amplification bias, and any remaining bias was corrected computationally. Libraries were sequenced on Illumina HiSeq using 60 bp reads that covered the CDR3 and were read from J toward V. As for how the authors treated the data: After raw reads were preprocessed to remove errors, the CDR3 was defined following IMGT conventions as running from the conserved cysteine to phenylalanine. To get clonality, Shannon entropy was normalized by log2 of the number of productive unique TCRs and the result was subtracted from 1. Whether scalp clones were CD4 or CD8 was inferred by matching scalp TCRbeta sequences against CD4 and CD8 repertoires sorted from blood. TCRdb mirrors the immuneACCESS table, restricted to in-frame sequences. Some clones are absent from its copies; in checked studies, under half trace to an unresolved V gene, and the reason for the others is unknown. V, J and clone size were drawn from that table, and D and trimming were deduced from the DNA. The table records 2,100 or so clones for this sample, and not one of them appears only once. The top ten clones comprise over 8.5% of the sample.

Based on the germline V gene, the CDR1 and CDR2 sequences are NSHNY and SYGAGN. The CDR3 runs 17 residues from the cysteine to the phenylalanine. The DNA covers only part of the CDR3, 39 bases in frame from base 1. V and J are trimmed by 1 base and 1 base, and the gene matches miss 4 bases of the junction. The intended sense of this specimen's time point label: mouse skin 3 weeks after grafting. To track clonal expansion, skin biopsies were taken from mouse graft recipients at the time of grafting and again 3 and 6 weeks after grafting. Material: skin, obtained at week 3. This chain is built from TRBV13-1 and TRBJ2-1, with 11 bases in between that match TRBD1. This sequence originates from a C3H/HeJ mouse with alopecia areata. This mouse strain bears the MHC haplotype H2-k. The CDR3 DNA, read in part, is TGTGCCAGCAGTGATCCGGGACAGGGGGAGAACTATGCT. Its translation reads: CASSDPGQGENYA. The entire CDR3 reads CASSDPGQGENYAEQFF.